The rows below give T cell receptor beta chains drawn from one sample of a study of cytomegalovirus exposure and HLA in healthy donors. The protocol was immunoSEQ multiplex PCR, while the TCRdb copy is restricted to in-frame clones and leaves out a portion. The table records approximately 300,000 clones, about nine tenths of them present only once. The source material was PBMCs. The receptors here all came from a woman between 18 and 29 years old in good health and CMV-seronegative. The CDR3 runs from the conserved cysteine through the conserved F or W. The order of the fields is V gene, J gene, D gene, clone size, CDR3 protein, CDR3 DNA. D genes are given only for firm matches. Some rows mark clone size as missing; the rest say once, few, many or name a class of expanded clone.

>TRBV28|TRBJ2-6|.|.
CASLTGTGANVLTF
TGTGCCAGTCTCACAGGGACGGGGGCCAACGTCCTGACTTTC
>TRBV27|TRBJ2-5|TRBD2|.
CASSSLGTSGFQETQYF
TGTGCCAGCAGTTCCCTCGGGACTAGCGGGTTCCAAGAGACCCAGTACTTC
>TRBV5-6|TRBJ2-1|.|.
CASSLGQPAYNEQFF
TGTGCCAGCAGCTTGGGACAGCCAGCCTACAATGAGCAGTTCTTC
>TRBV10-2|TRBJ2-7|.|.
CASKRQSSSYEQYF
TGCGCCAGCAAGAGACAGTCTTCCTCCTACGAGCAGTACTTC
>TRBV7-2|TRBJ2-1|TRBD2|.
CASSSSGVGSTEQFF
TGTGCCAGCAGCTCTAGCGGGGTCGGTTCAACTGAGCAGTTCTTC
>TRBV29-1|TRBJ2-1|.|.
CSFSISGTYYGGQFF
TGCAGCTTTTCAATATCCGGGACCTACTACGGGGGGCAGTTCTTC
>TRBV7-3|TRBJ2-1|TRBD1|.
CASSLKRDRGHEQFF
TGTGCCAGCAGCTTAAAGAGGGACAGGGGGCATGAGCAGTTCTTC
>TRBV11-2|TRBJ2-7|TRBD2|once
CASSEIAGGTYEQYF
TGTGCCAGCAGCGAGATAGCGGGGGGGACCTACGAGCAGTACTTC
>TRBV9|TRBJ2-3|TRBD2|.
CASSVLAGEVDTQYF
TGTGCCAGCAGCGTACTAGCGGGAGAAGTCGATACGCAGTATTTT
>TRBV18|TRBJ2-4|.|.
CASSPQNTKNIQYF
TGTGCCAGCTCACCACAAAACACCAAAAACATTCAGTACTTC
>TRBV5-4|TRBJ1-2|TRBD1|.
CASTLQGNLGYTF
TGTGCCAGCACCCTACAGGGGAATCTTGGCTACACCTTC
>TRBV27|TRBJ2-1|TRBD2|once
CASSSGIAGEQFF
TGTGCCAGCAGTTCCGGGATAGCGGGAGAGCAGTTCTTC
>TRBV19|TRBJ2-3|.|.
CASRNPQGGTDTQYF
TGTGCCAGTCGTAATCCACAGGGTGGCACAGATACGCAGTATTTT
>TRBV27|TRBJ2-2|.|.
CASRFRGSAGTDTGELFF
TGTGCCAGCAGGTTCAGGGGGTCGGCGGGGACGGACACCGGGGAGCTGTTTTTT